Reported below is one T cell receptor (beta chain). Its antigen is not identified. These data come from a study of graft-versus-host responses after intestinal transplantation. Study-level background: Grafts that recipients had were multivisceral, liver-intestinal, or isolated intestinal transplants. Each recipient received anti-thymocyte globulin induction, then tacrolimus and steroids for roughly 3 years.

The protocol was immunoSEQ multiplex PCR, while the TCRdb copy is restricted to in-frame clones and leaves out a portion. The sample shows 100,000 to 130,000 clones, about 91% of them seen only once. The germline CDR1 and CDR2 sequences are MGHRA and YSYEKL. The J segment lost 3 bases and the V segment lost 3 bases, leaving 4 bases of the junction unmatched. The CDR3 loop spans 15 amino acids. Overall study findings and caveats: The recipient marrow held GvH clones, and some of them showed up first in ileum or blood. Declining HvG levels early post-transplant were linked to peak circulating GvH clone levels.

This specimen was unstimulated CD4+ T cells sorted from spleen or lymph node cells, taken before transplant. V and J are TRBV4-1 and TRBJ2-7, with 11 bases that match TRBD1. This TCR derives from a human donor who was the organ donor for an intestinal transplant. Here the CDR3 DNA reads TGCGCCAGCAGCCATCCGGGACAGGGGGTCTACGAGCAGTACTTC. Protein: CASSHPGQGVYEQYF.